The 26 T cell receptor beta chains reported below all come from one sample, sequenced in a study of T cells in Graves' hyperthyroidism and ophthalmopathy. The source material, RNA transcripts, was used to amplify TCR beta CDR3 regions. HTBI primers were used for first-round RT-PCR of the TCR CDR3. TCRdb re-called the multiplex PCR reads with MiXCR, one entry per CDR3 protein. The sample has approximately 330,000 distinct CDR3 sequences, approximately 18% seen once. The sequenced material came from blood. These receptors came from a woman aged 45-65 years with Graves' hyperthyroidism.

The CDR3 DNA follows: TGCAGTGCTAGACAGAGCTCCTACAATGAGCAGTTCTTC. It translates to CSARQSSYNEQFF. The rearrangement links TRBV20-1 to TRBJ2-1, with D unclear. The V end lost 2 bases, the J end lost 0 bases, and 5 bases lay between the germline ends. Germline V gives CDR1 DFQATT, CDR2 SNEGSKA (reference sequence). CDR3 length: 13 residues.

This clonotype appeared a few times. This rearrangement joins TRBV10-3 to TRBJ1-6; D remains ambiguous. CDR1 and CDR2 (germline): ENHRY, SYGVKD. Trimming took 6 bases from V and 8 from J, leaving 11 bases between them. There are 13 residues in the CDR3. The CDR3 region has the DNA TGTGCCATCAGCGACCAAGGAGATTCACCCCTCCACTTT. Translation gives CAISDQGDSPLHF.

CDR3 sequence reads: CASSITSGGALEQFF. CDR3 DNA: TGTGCCAGTAGTATCACTAGCGGGGGGGCTCTTGAGCAGTTCTTC. The V call is TRBV19, the J call TRBJ2-1; 13 positions agree with TRBD2. With V trimmed by 3 bases and J by 9 bases, 5 bases remained unmatched. CDR1 is LNHDA, CDR2 SQIVND, per germline (reference sequence). The CDR3 runs to 15 residues.

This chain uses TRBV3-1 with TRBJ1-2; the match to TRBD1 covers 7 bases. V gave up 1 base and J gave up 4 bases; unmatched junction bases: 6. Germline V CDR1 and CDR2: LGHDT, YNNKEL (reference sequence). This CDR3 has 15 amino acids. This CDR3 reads CASSQAPGQAYGYTF. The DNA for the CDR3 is TGTGCCAGCAGCCAAGCCCCCGGACAGGCCTATGGCTACACCTTC.

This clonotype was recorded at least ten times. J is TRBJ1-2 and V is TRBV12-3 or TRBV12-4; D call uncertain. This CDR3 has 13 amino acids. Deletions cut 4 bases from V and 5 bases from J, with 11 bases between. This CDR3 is CASSSGGSYGYTF. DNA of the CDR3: TGTGCCAGCAGTTCGGGCGGCTCATATGGCTACACCTTC.

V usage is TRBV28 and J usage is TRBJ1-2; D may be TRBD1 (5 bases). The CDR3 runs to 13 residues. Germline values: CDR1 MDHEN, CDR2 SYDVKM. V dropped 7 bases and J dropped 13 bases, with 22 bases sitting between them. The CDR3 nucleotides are TGTGCCAGCACCAAACCCGGGGGGGTCCTCGGCACCTTC. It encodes CASTKPGGVLGTF.

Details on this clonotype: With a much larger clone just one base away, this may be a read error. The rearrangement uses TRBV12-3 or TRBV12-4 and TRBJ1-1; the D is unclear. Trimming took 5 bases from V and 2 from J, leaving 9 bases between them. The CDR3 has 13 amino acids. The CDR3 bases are TGTGCCAGCAGTCGGGCAGGCAACACTGAAGCTTTCTTT. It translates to CASSRAGNTEAFF.

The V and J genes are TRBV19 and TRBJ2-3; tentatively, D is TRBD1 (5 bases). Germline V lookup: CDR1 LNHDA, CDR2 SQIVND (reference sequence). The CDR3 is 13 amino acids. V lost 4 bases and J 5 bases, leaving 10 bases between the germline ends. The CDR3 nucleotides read TGTGCCAGTAGTAACCAGGGAATAGATACGCAGTATTTT. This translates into CASSNQGIDTQYF.

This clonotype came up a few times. The DNA of the CDR3 is TGTGCCACCGGGGCTCTCTCCGAAGCTTTCTTT. Amino acid sequence: CATGALSEAFF. The chain carries TRBV25-1 and TRBJ1-1; D is perhaps TRBD1 (5 bases). V was shortened by 10 bases and J by 8 bases, with 14 bases between the two germline ends. CDR1 and CDR2 from the germline V gene are MGHDK and SYGVNS. This CDR3 is built from 11 residues.

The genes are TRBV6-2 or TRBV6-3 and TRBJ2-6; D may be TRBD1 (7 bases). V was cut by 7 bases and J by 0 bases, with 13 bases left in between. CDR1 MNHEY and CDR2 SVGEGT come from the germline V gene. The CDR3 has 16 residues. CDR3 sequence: CASKGAGSSGANVLTF. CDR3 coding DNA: TGTGCCAGCAAGGGGGCGGGGTCCTCTGGGGCCAACGTCCTGACTTTC.

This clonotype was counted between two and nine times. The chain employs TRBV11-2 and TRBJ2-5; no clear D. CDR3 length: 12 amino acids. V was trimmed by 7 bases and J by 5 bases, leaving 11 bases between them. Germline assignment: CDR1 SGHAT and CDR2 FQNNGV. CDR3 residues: CASTRSLETQYF. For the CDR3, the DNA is TGTGCCAGCACCCGATCTTTGGAGACCCAGTACTTC.

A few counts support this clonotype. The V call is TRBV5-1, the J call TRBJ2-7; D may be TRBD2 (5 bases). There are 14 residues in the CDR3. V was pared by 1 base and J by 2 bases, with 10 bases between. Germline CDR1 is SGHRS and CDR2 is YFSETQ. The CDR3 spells CASSLRGGAYEQYF. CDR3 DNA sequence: TGCGCCAGCAGCTTGCGCGGAGGCGCCTACGAGCAGTACTTC. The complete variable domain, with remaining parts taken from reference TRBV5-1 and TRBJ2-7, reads KAGVTQTPRYLIKTRGQQVTLSCSPISGHRSVSWYQQTPGQGLQFLFEYFSETQRNKGNFPGRFSGRQFSNSRSEMNVSTLELGDSALYLCASSLRGGAYEQYFGPGTRLTVT.

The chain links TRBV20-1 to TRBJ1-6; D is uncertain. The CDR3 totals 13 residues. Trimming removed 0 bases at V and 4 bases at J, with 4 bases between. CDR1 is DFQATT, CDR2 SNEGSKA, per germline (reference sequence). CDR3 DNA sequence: TGCAGTGCTAGAGAGGATTATAATTCACCCCTCCACTTT. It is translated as CSAREDYNSPLHF.

The CDR3 DNA reads TGTGCCTGCGAGACAGGCCGGTACGAGCAGTACTTC. Residues: CACETGRYEQYF. The gene calls are TRBV30 and TRBJ2-7, with TRBD1 as a possible D gene (6 bases). V was cut by 6 bases and J by 4 bases, with 13 bases left in between. The CDR3 contains 12 residues. The germline gives CDR1 GTSNPN, CDR2 SVGIG (reference sequence).

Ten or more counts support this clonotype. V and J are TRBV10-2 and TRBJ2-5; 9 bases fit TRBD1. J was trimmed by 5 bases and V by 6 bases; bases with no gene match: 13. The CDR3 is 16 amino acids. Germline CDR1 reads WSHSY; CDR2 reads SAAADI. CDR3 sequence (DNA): TGCGCCAGCAGCGACCGGGACAGGGATCCGCGGGAGACCCAGTACTTC. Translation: CASSDRDRDPRETQYF.

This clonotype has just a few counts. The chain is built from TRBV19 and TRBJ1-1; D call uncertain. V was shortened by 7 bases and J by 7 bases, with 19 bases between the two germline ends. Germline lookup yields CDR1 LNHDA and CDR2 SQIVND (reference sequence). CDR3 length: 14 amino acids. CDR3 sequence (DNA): TGTGCCAGTAAATTTGCAGGTTTCGGCGTTGAAGCTTTCTTT. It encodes CASKFAGFGVEAFF.

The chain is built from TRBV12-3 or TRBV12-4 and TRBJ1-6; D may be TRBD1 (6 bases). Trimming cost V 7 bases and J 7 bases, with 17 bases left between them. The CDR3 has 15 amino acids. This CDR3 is CASIMGGARNSPLHF. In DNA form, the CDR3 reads TGTGCCAGCATCATGGGGGGGGCGCGGAATTCACCCCTCCACTTT.

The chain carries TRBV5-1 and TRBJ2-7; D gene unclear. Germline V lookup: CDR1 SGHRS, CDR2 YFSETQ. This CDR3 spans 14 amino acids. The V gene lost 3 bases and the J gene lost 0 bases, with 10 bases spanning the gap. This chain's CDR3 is CASSYLQSSYEQYF. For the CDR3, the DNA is TGCGCCAGCAGCTATTTACAGAGCTCCTACGAGCAGTACTTC.

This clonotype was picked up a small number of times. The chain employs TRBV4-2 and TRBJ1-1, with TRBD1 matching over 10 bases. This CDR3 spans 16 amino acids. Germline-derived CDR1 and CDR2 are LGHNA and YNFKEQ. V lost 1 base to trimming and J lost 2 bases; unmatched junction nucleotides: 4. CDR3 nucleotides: TGTGCCAGCAGCCAAGTCGGGACAGGGGTTAACACTGAAGCTTTCTTT. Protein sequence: CASSQVGTGVNTEAFF.

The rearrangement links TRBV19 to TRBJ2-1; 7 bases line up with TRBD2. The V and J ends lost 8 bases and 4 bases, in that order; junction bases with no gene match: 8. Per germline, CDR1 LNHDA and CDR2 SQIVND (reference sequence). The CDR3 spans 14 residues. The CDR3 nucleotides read TGTGCCAGTGGGGAGAGCGGGACTTACAATGAGCAGTTCTTC. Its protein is CASGESGTYNEQFF.

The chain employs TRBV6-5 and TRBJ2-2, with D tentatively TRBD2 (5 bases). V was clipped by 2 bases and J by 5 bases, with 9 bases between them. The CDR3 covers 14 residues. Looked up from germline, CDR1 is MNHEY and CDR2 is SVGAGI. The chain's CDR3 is CASSYVGETGELFF. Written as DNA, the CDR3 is TGTGCCAGCAGTTACGTGGGAGAGACCGGGGAGCTGTTTTTT.

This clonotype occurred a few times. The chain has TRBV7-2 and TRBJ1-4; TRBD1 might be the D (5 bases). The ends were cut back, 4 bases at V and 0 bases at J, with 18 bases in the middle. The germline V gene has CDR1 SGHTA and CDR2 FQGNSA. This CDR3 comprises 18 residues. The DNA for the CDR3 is TGTGCCAGCAGCTCAAGTGGACGGACAAAGACAACTAATGAAAAACTGTTTTTT. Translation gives CASSSSGRTKTTNEKLFF.

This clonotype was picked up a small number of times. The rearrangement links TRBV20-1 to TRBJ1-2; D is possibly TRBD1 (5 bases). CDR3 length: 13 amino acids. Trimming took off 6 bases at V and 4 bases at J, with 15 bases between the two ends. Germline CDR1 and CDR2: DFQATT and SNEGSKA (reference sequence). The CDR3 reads CSAAQQEGYGYTF. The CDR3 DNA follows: TGCAGTGCGGCACAACAGGAGGGCTATGGCTACACCTTC.

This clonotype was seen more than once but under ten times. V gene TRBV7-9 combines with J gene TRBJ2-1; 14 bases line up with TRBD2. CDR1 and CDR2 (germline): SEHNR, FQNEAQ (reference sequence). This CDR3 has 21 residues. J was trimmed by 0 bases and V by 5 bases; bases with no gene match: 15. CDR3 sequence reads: CASSPSPGLAGVGSSYNEQFF. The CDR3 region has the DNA TGTGCCAGCAGCCCCTCACCGGGACTAGCGGGAGTAGGGAGCTCCTACAATGAGCAGTTCTTC. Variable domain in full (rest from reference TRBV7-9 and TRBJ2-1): DTGVSQNPRHKITKRGQNVTFRCDPISEHNRLYWYRQTLGQGPEFLTYFQNEAQLEKSRLLSDRFSAERPKGSFSTLEIQRTEQGDSAMYLCASSPSPGLAGVGSSYNEQFFGPGTRLTVL.

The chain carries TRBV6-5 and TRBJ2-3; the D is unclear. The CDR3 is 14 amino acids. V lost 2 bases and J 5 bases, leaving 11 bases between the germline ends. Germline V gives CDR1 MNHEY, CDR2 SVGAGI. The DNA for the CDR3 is TGTGCCAGCAGTTACGCCTCGACGGGAGATACGCAGTATTTT. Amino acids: CASSYASTGDTQYF.

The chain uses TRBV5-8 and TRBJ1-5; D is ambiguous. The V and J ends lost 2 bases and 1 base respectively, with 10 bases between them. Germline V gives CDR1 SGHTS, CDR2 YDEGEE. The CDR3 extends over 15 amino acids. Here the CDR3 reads CASSFFAGSNQPQHF. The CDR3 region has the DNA TGTGCCAGCAGCTTTTTTGCAGGCAGCAATCAGCCCCAGCATTTT.